This record covers a single TCR beta chain. It has no known antigen specificity. Qualities for individual bases were not recorded, and no much larger clone is one base off. This entry is derived from a study of T cells in Graves' hyperthyroidism and ophthalmopathy (dated by TCRdb to about 2019). In terms of the full investigation: Peripheral blood was sampled at the time of initial diagnosis, prior to any treatment. Prospective prediction of ophthalmopathy was tested in an independent validation cohort consisting of fewer than 20 hyperthyroidism patients and around 16 patients who later progressed to ophthalmopathy. To identify TCR V-J signatures that set the groups apart, the researchers used a discovery cohort of about a hundred patients, made up of 40 to 45 with Graves' ophthalmopathy and about 59 with stable Graves' hyperthyroidism. The approximately 90 discovery patients were divided at random into training and test sets in a 7:3 ratio. The study also compared thyroid tissue and blood T-cell repertoires from a handful of Graves' hyperthyroidism patients. The paper reports TCR Vbeta CDR3 sequencing of 135 peripheral blood samples: approximately 41 ophthalmopathy, fewer than 85 hyperthyroidism and around 17 progressor patients. After sampling, hyperthyroidism patients received methimazole starting at 30 mg daily, and ophthalmopathy patients received high-dose intravenous methylprednisolone. Points the paper makes about the study in general: Most expanded thyroid clonotypes (frequency above 0.001) were also found in blood, which suggests that blood repertoires may mirror thyroid immune responses. During validation, the model predicted progression to ophthalmopathy a median of approximately 6 months ahead of onset, with approximately 70% sensitivity and under 85% specificity. Sample size was not statistically predetermined, and blinding of investigators to group allocation was not performed. In cross-validation, a model built on a 13 V-J signature told ophthalmopathy apart from stable hyperthyroidism with just under 90% sensitivity and approximately 84% specificity, and in testing the same model reached 80%/75%.

Hyperthyroidism patients were newly diagnosed, with disease duration under 2 months, and aged 18 to 65 years. Exclusion was applied to patients with uncontrolled infections, other autoimmune diseases, pregnancy or lactation. Diagnoses were based on clinical symptoms, serum thyroxine and TRAb, thyroid ultrasound and orbital computed tomography. For progressor patients, blood was drawn at the first diagnosis of hyperthyroidism, before any ophthalmopathy symptoms had appeared. Ficoll-Paque density gradient centrifugation was used to isolate PBMCs from about 10 ml of fresh peripheral blood. Progressor patients were first diagnosed with Graves' hyperthyroidism and then developed ophthalmopathy during follow-up. Trizol reagent was used to extract total RNA, and RNA quality was then checked on an Agilent 2100 Bioanalyzer. Trimmed from V: 0 bases; trimmed from J: 5 bases; junction bases lacking a gene match: 22. Based on the germline V gene (reference sequence), the CDR1 and CDR2 sequences are LGHDT and YNNKEL. The CDR3, from cysteine to phenylalanine, totals 21 residues. This entry keeps only the CDR3 DNA: 63 bases, framed from base 1.

TCR beta CDR3 regions were amplified from RNA transcripts. The first round of RT-PCR for the TCR CDR3 was performed with the HTBI primer set and the Qiagen OneStep RT-PCR kit. Libraries were constructed in a second round of multiplex PCR, after which size selection and purification were performed. Sequencing of the libraries was done on an Illumina HiSeq2000 using paired-end 100 bp reads. In the paper's pipeline: Raw data were processed with SOAPnuke, discarding reads with adapters, uncalled bases, mean Phred below 15, or no exact constant-primer or identifier match. COPE v1.2.5 was used to merge the high-quality paired reads, and each unique nucleotide sequence was defined as a clonotype. MiTCR v1.1 was used to align the clonotypes against IMGT TRBV, TRBD and TRBJ reference segments. Analysis was restricted to V-J combinations with a frequency above 0.0001, which covered about 99% of repertoires. A TCS score was defined as the ratio between F50 (clonal expansion) and ExV (chaos), using BLOSUM62-based TCRdist between CDR3 peptides within each V-J. Welch's t-statistics and random forest reduced just over 500 V-J features to under 15, which were used in a naive Bayes classifier (R e1071). In-frame beta chains were kept once TCRdb had trimmed the public reads at Q25 with fastp and called clones with MiXCR. Under each unique CDR3 protein, matching rows form one entry showing the most common genes and DNA. The authors' filters were not applied to this entry. The sample table holds 270,000 or so distinct CDR3 sequences, of which roughly 15% were seen once. The top ten hold around 31% of the sample.

The clonotype was recovered from a woman between 45 and 60 years old with Graves' hyperthyroidism that later progressed to Graves' ophthalmopathy. Sequenced sample: blood. The V gene is TRBV3-1 and the J gene is TRBJ2-7; TRBD2 lines up with 10 middle nucleotides. The sequenced DNA: TGTGCCAGCAGCCAAGAATTGGATGAAGTAACTAGCGGGGAAAGCTCTAACGAGCAGTACTTC. Its protein reads: CASSQELDEVTSGESSNEQYF.